These 22 T cell receptor beta chains were sequenced from one sample in a study of T-cell memory formation after mild COVID-19. MiXCR was run by TCRdb on the 5' RACE reads, yielding one entry per CDR3 protein. Among tens of thousands of distinct CDR3 sequences listed, 9.3% were seen once. The sequenced sample consisted of PBMCs or a T cell subset sorted from them (not recorded which). All receptors derive from a man younger than 35 who had mild COVID-19 (a few samples of this study predate the infection). Cell type and time point are not known.

This clonotype was observed a handful of times. The chain recombines TRBV5-1 with TRBJ2-5; either TRBD1 or TRBD2 may supply D (5 bases each). The CDR3 has 13 amino acids. V was shortened by 0 bases and J by 5 bases, with 8 bases between the two germline ends. Germline V lookup: CDR1 SGHRS, CDR2 YFSETQ. In DNA, the CDR3 is TGCGCCAGCAGCTTGGGGGACGGGGAGACCCAGTACTTC. Amino acids: CASSLGDGETQYF. Combining the CDR3 with reference TRBV5-1 and TRBJ2-5 gives the whole variable domain KAGVTQTPRYLIKTRGQQVTLSCSPISGHRSVSWYQQTPGQGLQFLFEYFSETQRNKGNFPGRFSGRQFSNSRSEMNVSTLELGDSALYLCASSLGDGETQYFGPGTRLLVL.

This clonotype was seen many times. The chain employs TRBV7-9 and TRBJ2-1; D remains unclear. In germline, CDR1 is SEHNR, CDR2 FQNEAQ (reference sequence). The germline V and J ends were trimmed by 0 bases and 4 bases, with 10 bases remaining between them. The CDR3 is 15 residues long. The CDR3 DNA reads TGTGCCAGCAGCTTAGCGGGGATTCCTTACAATGAGCAGTTCTTC. Protein: CASSLAGIPYNEQFF.

This clonotype showed up just a few times. The chain uses TRBV7-9 and TRBJ1-5, with 11 nucleotides matching TRBD1. This CDR3 is built from 15 residues. Germline CDR1 and CDR2: SEHNR and FQNEAQ (reference sequence). V lost 4 bases to trimming and J lost 7 bases; unmatched junction nucleotides: 6. CDR3 nucleotide sequence: TGTGCCAGCAGCTCCGGACAGGGGGCTTGGCAGCCCCAGCATTTT. Translation gives CASSSGQGAWQPQHF.

The chain has TRBV11-2 and TRBJ2-5; no clear D gene. CDR1 SGHAT and CDR2 FQNNGV come from the germline V gene. V was pared by 5 bases and J by 4 bases, with 11 bases between. The CDR3 loop spans 13 amino acids. The CDR3 DNA reads as TGTGCCAGCAGCGTCTGGGCAGGAGAGACCCAGTACTTC. Translation gives CASSVWAGETQYF.

In this sample, this clonotype turned up many times. This chain links TRBV7-2 with TRBJ1-6; the D gene is possibly TRBD1 (6 bases). Germline V gene data show CDR1 as SGHTA and CDR2 as FQGNSA. This CDR3 is built from 17 residues. The ends were cut back, 3 bases at V and 7 bases at J, with 19 bases in the middle. The CDR3 here is CASSFTGGQPKNSPLHF. In nucleotides, the CDR3 is TGTGCCAGCAGCTTTACGGGCGGACAGCCAAAGAATTCACCCCTCCACTTT.

The table lists this clonotype with a few counts. This chain joins TRBV28 and TRBJ2-3; 11 bases are a match to TRBD2. V lost 5 bases to trimming and J lost 11 bases; unmatched junction nucleotides: 6. The length of the CDR3 is 13 residues. Germline CDR1 MDHEN, CDR2 SYDVKM. The CDR3 DNA reads TGTGCCAGCAGTCCCGAGCTAGCGGGGGGGCAGTATTTT. Protein: CASSPELAGGQYF.

The rearrangement uses TRBV28 and TRBJ1-1; a possible D gene is TRBD1 (6 bases). The CDR3 length is 14 residues. With 4 bases removed from V and 11 bases from J, the gap between germline ends came to 20 bases. Germline assignment: CDR1 MDHEN and CDR2 SYDVKM. The CDR3 loop is CASSSVQGLDAAFF. The DNA of the CDR3 is TGTGCCAGCAGTTCTGTGCAGGGGCTTGATGCCGCTTTCTTT.

V usage is TRBV7-9 and J usage is TRBJ1-1; 8 bases map to TRBD1. CDR3 size: 18 residues. J lost 0 bases, V lost 6 bases, and 15 bases had no gene match. Germline V CDR1 and CDR2: SEHNR, FQNEAQ (reference sequence). The CDR3 sequence is CASRSTGATTRLNTEAFF. CDR3 sequence (DNA): TGTGCCAGCAGATCGACAGGGGCTACGACTCGTTTGAACACTGAAGCTTTCTTT.

The rearrangement links TRBV6-6 to TRBJ2-1, with 10 positions matching TRBD1. This CDR3 has 15 residues. The trim removed 2 bases at V and 8 bases at J, leaving 6 bases unmatched. Looked up from germline, CDR1 is MNHNY and CDR2 is SVGAGI (reference sequence). This CDR3 is CASSYPTGGRDEQFF. CDR3 bases: TGTGCCAGCAGTTACCCGACAGGGGGCAGAGATGAGCAGTTCTTC.

V and J are TRBV28 and TRBJ1-6, with unresolved D. Germline V gene sequence: CDR1 MDHEN, CDR2 SYDVKM. Deletions cut 5 bases from V and 0 bases from J, with 14 bases between. This CDR3 spans 17 amino acids. The CDR3 DNA follows: TGTGCCAGCAGTACAACAGCTTACTACTCCTATAATTCACCCCTCCACTTT. Translated: CASSTTAYYSYNSPLHF.

This clonotype appeared many times. The chain carries TRBV5-1 and TRBJ1-3; no clear D gene. The CDR3 extends over 14 amino acids. The V end lost 1 base, the J end lost 3 bases, and 8 bases lay between the germline ends. Germline-derived CDR1 and CDR2 are SGHRS and YFSETQ. CDR3 sequence: CASSLFSDGNTIYF. The CDR3 coding sequence is TGCGCCAGCAGCTTGTTCTCAGATGGAAACACCATATATTTT.

The V and J genes are TRBV14 and TRBJ1-2; D uncertain. The CDR3 runs to 14 residues. Germline V CDR1 and CDR2: SGHDN, FVKESK. Trimming left V 6 bases short and J 0 bases short, with 11 bases between. As DNA, the CDR3 is TGTGCCAGCAGTCCTCTTGGGGCTAACTATGGCTACACCTTC. Protein product: CASSPLGANYGYTF. The full variable domain, with the rest looked up from reference TRBV14 and TRBJ1-2, is EAGVTQFPSHSVIEKGQTVTLRCDPISGHDNLYWYRRVMGKEIKFLLHFVKESKQDESGMPNNRFLAERTGGTYSTLKVQPAELEDSGVYFCASSPLGANYGYTFGSGTRLTVV.

In this sample, this clonotype turned up many times. The chain uses TRBV7-3 and TRBJ2-2; TRBD1 matches 9 bases. This CDR3 comprises 15 residues. Per the germline V gene, CDR1 is SGHTA and CDR2 is FQGTGA. Trimming at V came to 5 bases and at J to 7 bases, leaving 8 bases not matched to a gene. The CDR3 spells CASSDYRGRGGELFF. CDR3 coding DNA: TGTGCCAGCAGCGACTACAGGGGGCGCGGCGGGGAGCTGTTTTTT.

This clonotype was seen ten or more times. The genes are TRBV3-1 and TRBJ1-1, with D possibly matching TRBD1 (6 bases). This CDR3 has 15 amino acids. Deletions cut 3 bases from V and 0 bases from J, with 11 bases between. From germline, CDR1 is LGHDT and CDR2 YNNKEL (reference sequence). Written as DNA, the CDR3 is TGTGCCAGCAGCCATCCAGGGGCGATGAACACTGAAGCTTTCTTT. It encodes CASSHPGAMNTEAFF.

The chain is built from TRBV6-1 and TRBJ1-2; D gene ambiguous. The V gene's germline CDR1 is MNHNS and CDR2 SASEGT. V dropped 3 bases and J dropped 4 bases, with 21 bases sitting between them. This CDR3 is 17 amino acids long. The CDR3 region has the DNA TGTGCCAGCAGTGAGCCCTACAGTTTAGTCCACCTCTATGGCTACACCTTC. It is translated as CASSEPYSLVHLYGYTF.

The V gene is TRBV6-1, the J gene TRBJ1-1; TRBD1 agrees at 7 bases. The CDR3 totals 15 residues. V dropped 4 bases and J dropped 1; count of bases not matched to a gene: 6. Germline-derived CDR1 and CDR2 are MNHNS and SASEGT. The CDR3 loop is CASSAQGQTNTEAFF. CDR3 DNA sequence: TGTGCCAGCAGTGCGCAGGGACAGACGAACACTGAAGCTTTCTTT.

A few counts support this clonotype. The chain links TRBV18 to TRBJ2-5, with D possibly being TRBD2 (6 bases). V was trimmed by 2 bases and J by 5 bases, leaving 15 bases between them. The CDR3 consists of 15 residues. Per the germline V gene, CDR1 is KGHSH and CDR2 is LQKENI. The CDR3, as DNA: TGTGCCAGCTCACCAACTGGGGGGAAGGGTGAGACCCAGTACTTC. Protein: CASSPTGGKGETQYF.

This clonotype turned up a few times. The chain has TRBV3-1 and TRBJ2-5, with TRBD2 as a possible D gene (6 bases). The CDR3 contains 13 residues. Germline-derived CDR1 and CDR2 are LGHDT and YNNKEL (reference sequence). The germline V and J ends were trimmed by 8 bases and 5 bases, with 15 bases remaining between them. The CDR3 spells CASQGGERETQYF. CDR3 DNA: TGTGCCAGCCAAGGAGGGGAGAGGGAGACCCAGTACTTC.

The sample holds a few counts of this clonotype. The rearrangement uses TRBV23-1 and TRBJ2-7; D is perhaps TRBD1 (5 bases). TRBV23-1 is assigned to the ORF class and has an uncertain function. The CDR3 is 14 residues long. V was trimmed by 0 bases and J by 3 bases, leaving 9 bases between them. The CDR3 reads CASSQSADIYEQYV. DNA for the CDR3: TGCGCCAGCAGTCAATCGGCGGACATCTACGAGCAGTACGTC.

This clonotype has more than one count but fewer than ten. The chain couples TRBV3-1 to TRBJ1-6; D uncertain. Looked up from germline, CDR1 is LGHDT and CDR2 is YNNKEL (reference sequence). V lost 6 bases and J 9 bases, leaving 15 bases between the germline ends. The CDR3 length is 14 residues. In DNA, the CDR3 is TGTGCCAGCAGTCGACAAACCCTCGGTTCACCCCTCCACTTT. Translation: CASSRQTLGSPLHF.

There are a few counts of this clonotype. The CDR3 region is CASSWGQGYGYTF. The CDR3 DNA is TGTGCCAGCAGTTGGGGACAGGGCTATGGCTACACCTTC. The chain employs TRBV25-1 and TRBJ1-2, with 9 bases that match TRBD1. The CDR3 loop spans 13 amino acids. After removal of 5 bases from V and 4 bases from J, the junction contained 2 bases not matched to a gene. Germline assignment: CDR1 MGHDK and CDR2 SYGVNS.

This clonotype was counted many times. The chain has TRBV7-9 and TRBJ1-5; D not certain. The V end was cut by 5 bases, the J end by 9 bases, with 8 bases between. Germline CDR1 SEHNR, CDR2 FQNEAQ (reference sequence). The CDR3 length is 11 residues. CDR3 residues: CASSHGGPQHF. CDR3 sequence (DNA): TGTGCCAGCAGCCACGGTGGGCCCCAGCATTTT.